This T cell receptor (beta chain) was profiled in a study of beta chain features in type 1 diabetes. This clone was seen a handful of times. Its target is unknown. Study outcomes and limitations: Patients with Type 1 diabetes showed moderately but significantly shorter TCRB CDR3s in all four CD4+ subsets. In the patient group, naive, central memory and Treg TCRB repertoires seemed more alike than in the healthy donor group.

The CDR3 contains 14 residues. Germline V CDR1 and CDR2: SEHNR, FQNEAQ (reference sequence). V was trimmed by 3 bases and J by 5 bases, leaving 13 bases between them. Heparinised blood was drawn once per donor, averaging about 116 mL. Reverse transcription of all isolated RNA meant that expressed TCRB transcripts were sequenced. Method: immunoSEQ multiplex PCR; TCRdb's copy keeps in-frame clones and lacks some. This table has hundreds of thousands of clones, 11% to 15% appearing once. Sequences were obtained from naive CD4+ T cells from blood. The chain is built from TRBV7-9 and TRBJ2-5, with TRBD1 as a possible D gene (6 bases). The sequence derives from a man aged 18 to 35 with type 1 diabetes. The CDR3 loop reads CASSFKGDRETQYF. The CDR3 nucleotides read TGTGCCAGCAGCTTTAAGGGGGATCGTGAGACCCAGTACTTC. The entire variable domain, with the rest obtained from reference TRBV7-9 and TRBJ2-5, is as follows: DTGVSQNPRHKITKRGQNVTFRCDPISEHNRLYWYRQTLGQGPEFLTYFQNEAQLEKSRLLSDRFSAERPKGSFSTLEIQRTEQGDSAMYLCASSFKGDRETQYFGPGTRLLVL.